This entry features one T cell receptor beta chain sequence. The data stem from a study of blood T cell repertoires in COVID-19. In the study overall: T cells, B-cell-depleted T cells, or PBMCs supplied cDNA or gDNA.

Participant-given clinical history determined each cohort assignment. The CDR3 runs 13 residues. Trimming cost V 2 bases and J 4 bases, with 7 bases left between them. Germline CDR1 is LNHDA and CDR2 is SQIVND (reference sequence). How the authors handled the data: Amplification of reference gene primers provided the estimated nucleated cell counts. Profiling relied on immunoSEQ multiplex PCR, and the TCRdb table lists in-frame clones only, not all of them. The V and J calls and clone size were taken over from that table, and D and trimming were inferred from the DNA. This repertoire shows under 500,000 clones, 70% to 90% found once; its top ten account for approximately 2%.

This chain links TRBV19 with TRBJ2-3; no clear D. The sequenced sample was PBMCs or T cells enriched from blood (not recorded which). The sequence derives from a young woman with acute COVID-19. CDR3 coding DNA: TGTGCCAGTAGTATACGGGTAGCAGATACGCAGTATTTT. Residues: CASSIRVADTQYF.